What follows are 7 T cell receptor beta chains derived from one specimen sequenced in a study of blood T cell repertoires in COVID-19. TCRdb's table, derived via immunoSEQ multiplex PCR, lists solely in-frame clones and lacks some. In the table there are around 320,000 clones, around 88% of which are singletons. The specimen was peripheral blood. The receptors come from a woman in her 30s who had recovered from COVID-19.

The chain joins TRBV25-1 to TRBJ2-1, with D possibly TRBD2 on 6 matching bases. Between the trimmed V and J ends, which lost 2 bases and 6 bases, there was a span of 11 bases. There are 14 residues in the CDR3. Germline CDR1 is MGHDK and CDR2 is SYGVNS. The DNA for the CDR3 is TGTGCCAGCAGTGAAACCGGGGGTGGCAATGAGCAGTTCTTC. Its protein product is CASSETGGGNEQFF.

The chain joins TRBV2 to TRBJ1-6, with D possibly being TRBD1 (6 bases). Germline values: CDR1 SNHLY, CDR2 FYNNEI. Trimming shortened V by 4 bases and J by 7 bases, and 8 bases separated the two germline ends. The CDR3 is made up of 13 amino acids. CDR3 in DNA: TGTGCCAGCAGTGGGACAGAGAATTCACCCCTCCACTTT. Encoded protein: CASSGTENSPLHF.

The chain carries TRBV7-2 and TRBJ1-6; 8 positions match TRBD1. Trimming took 4 bases from V and 9 from J; bases not matched to a gene: 8. The CDR3 spans 15 residues. Germline assignment: CDR1 SGHTA and CDR2 FQGNSA. The CDR3 reads CASSSMGQEISPLHF. The CDR3 DNA reads TGTGCCAGCAGCTCGATGGGACAGGAAATTTCACCCCTCCACTTT.

The rearrangement links TRBV9 to TRBJ1-4; D perhaps matches TRBD1 (6 bases). V was shortened by 4 bases and J by 1 base, with 11 bases between the two germline ends. Looked up from germline, CDR1 is SGDLS and CDR2 is YYNGEE. CDR3 length: 15 amino acids. This CDR3 is CASSKKQGTNEKLFF. The CDR3 region has the DNA TGTGCCAGCAGCAAAAAACAGGGAACTAATGAAAAACTGTTTTTT.

The rearrangement uses TRBV6-5 and TRBJ1-6; D possibly corresponds to TRBD1 (5 bases). The germline V and J ends were trimmed by 0 bases and 7 bases, with 10 bases remaining between them. The CDR3 contains 15 residues. CDR1 and CDR2 from the germline V gene are MNHEY and SVGAGI. CDR3 nucleotides: TGTGCCAGCAGTTACTCGGGCGGGGGAAATTCACCCCTCCACTTT. Translation: CASSYSGGGNSPLHF.

The chain carries TRBV28 and TRBJ2-1, with D possibly TRBD2 on 5 matching bases. Between the trimmed V and J ends, which lost 8 bases and 6 bases, there was a span of 11 bases. The germline CDR1 and CDR2 sequences are MDHEN and SYDVKM. The CDR3 contains 12 residues. The chain's CDR3 is CASCTRGNEQFF. As DNA, the CDR3 is TGTGCCAGCTGCACTAGAGGCAATGAGCAGTTCTTC.

The table lists this clone with a few counts. The genes are TRBV15 and TRBJ1-4; 10 bases agree with TRBD1. CDR1 is LNHNV, CDR2 YYDKDF, per germline (reference sequence). Trimming at V came to 3 bases and at J to 8 bases, leaving 9 bases not matched to a gene. The CDR3 spans 16 residues. The DNA for the CDR3 is TGTGCCACCAGCAGGGAATCCGGGACAGGGGACGAAAAACTGTTTTTT. Translated, it gives CATSRESGTGDEKLFF.